These T cell receptor beta chains were read from a single sample in a study of blood T cells in healthy people across ages. TCRdb re-called the 5' RACE reads through MiXCR, storing one row per CDR3 protein. The sample comprises hundreds of thousands of distinct CDR3 sequences, about 50% of which are singletons, and around an eighth rests with the top ten. Specimen: blood. The receptors originated from a woman over 75 in good health. Both conserved end residues are part of each CDR3. The order of the fields is V gene, clone size, J gene, D gene, CDR3 DNA, CDR3 protein. A D gene is named only where the DNA matches it firmly. Rows may omit the clone size; those that give it use once, few, many or a size class.

TRBV7-6	-	TRBJ1-6	TRBD1	TGTGCCGGCAGCTCAACGACAGGGAGCTACAATTCACCCCTCCACTTT	CAGSSTTGSYNSPLHF
TRBV4-1	many	TRBJ2-4	TRBD1	TGCGCCAGCAGCCCCTCGGTAGGGGGCTCAAACATTCAGTACTTC	CASSPSVGGSNIQYF
TRBV7-2	-	TRBJ1-2	TRBD1	TGTGCCAGCAGCTTAGAAATCGTGGACAGGGGAGACTATGGCTACACCTTC	CASSLEIVDRGDYGYTF
TRBV15	-	TRBJ2-7	-	TGTGCCACCAGCAGAGCGGGACTGGACTACGAGCAGTACTTC	CATSRAGLDYEQYF
TRBV29-1	-	TRBJ2-7	-	TGCAGCGTTGAAGAAATTAAGAGGGGAGGCGAGCAGTACTTC	CSVEEIKRGGEQYF
TRBV29-1	-	TRBJ2-7	-	TGCAGCGTTGCCGGGACACCAGAGGGCGAGCAGTACTTC	CSVAGTPEGEQYF
TRBV6-5	-	TRBJ2-1	-	TGTGCCAGCAGTCAAACCGGGGACCCCTACAATGAGCAGTTCTTC	CASSQTGDPYNEQFF
TRBV27	many	TRBJ2-1	-	TGTGCCAGCCGTGGGAACCCCTACAATGAGCAGTTCTTC	CASRGNPYNEQFF
TRBV12-3/TRBV12-4	few	TRBJ2-1	TRBD2	TGTGCCAGCAGTTTAGGCGGGGGGCTAAAGGGTGAGCAGTTCTTC	CASSLGGGLKGEQFF
TRBV29-1	-	TRBJ2-7	TRBD2	TGCAGCACCGTCGGGTCCAGCGGGAGTTACGAGCAGTACTTC	CSTVGSSGSYEQYF
TRBV4-1	-	TRBJ2-5	TRBD1	TGCGCCAGCAGCCAGGAGGGACAGGGCTTCGGTAGCGAGACCCAGTACTTC	CASSQEGQGFGSETQYF
TRBV7-9	-	TRBJ2-1	-	TGTGCCAGCAGCCTCGGAGAGTCACAAAACAATGAGCAGTTCTTC	CASSLGESQNNEQFF
TRBV28	many	TRBJ2-7	-	TGTGCCAGCAGCATCCAGGGTTACGAGCAGTACTTC	CASSIQGYEQYF
TRBV18	many	TRBJ2-1	TRBD2	TGTGCCAGCTCACCACCGGGACTAGCGGTATACAATGAGCAGTTCTTC	CASSPPGLAVYNEQFF
TRBV30	-	TRBJ2-1	-	TGTGCCGGAATTGGAAGTTCGGGCTACAATGAGCAGTTCTTC	CAGIGSSGYNEQFF
TRBV7-2	-	TRBJ1-5	-	TGTGCCAGCAGCTTATGTTTATTTTCCAGGGATCAGCCCCAGCATTTT	CASSLCLFSRDQPQHF
TRBV20-1	-	TRBJ2-3	-	TGCAGTGCTACGCCGGCAGAAACTAGCACAGAGACGCAGTATTTT	CSATPAETSTETQYF
TRBV12-3/TRBV12-4	many	TRBJ2-5	-	TGTGCCAGCACCATAGGTTGGGGGACCCTTCAAGAGACCCAGTACTTC	CASTIGWGTLQETQYF
TRBV7-6	-	TRBJ2-1	TRBD1	TGTGCCAGCAGCGTAGGGACAGGGCTCTACAAGGAGCAGTTCTTC	CASSVGTGLYKEQFF
TRBV20-1	-	TRBJ2-1	TRBD1	TGCAGTGCCATTGACAGGGGACACTTGATTCGGAATGAGCAGTTCTTC	CSAIDRGHLIRNEQFF
TRBV29-1	-	TRBJ2-7	-	TGCAGCGTCCTGGACGGGACTTTACTTTCCTACGAGCAGTACTTC	CSVLDGTLLSYEQYF
TRBV29-1	-	TRBJ2-7	TRBD1	TGCAGCGTTCTAGTCGGACAGGGGTGGTACTTC	CSVLVGQGWYF
TRBV28	-	TRBJ2-6	-	TGTGCCAGCATCCCTACCGGGGTCTCTGGGGCCAACGTCCTGACTTTC	CASIPTGVSGANVLTF
TRBV5-1	-	TRBJ2-5	-	TGCGCCAGCAGCTTGATTGTGGGGGGCGCAGGGCAAGAGACCCAGTACTTC	CASSLIVGGAGQETQYF
TRBV21-1	few	TRBJ2-2	-	TGTGCCAGCACCGGGACTAGCGGCATGAACACCGGGGAGCTGTTTTTT	CASTGTSGMNTGELFF
TRBV12-3/TRBV12-4	-	TRBJ2-5	-	TGTGCCAGCACCAATGGAGGGGGAGAGACCCAGTACTTC	CASTNGGGETQYF
TRBV7-2	few	TRBJ2-7	TRBD2	TGTGCCAGCAGCGGTAGAGGCGGGAGGGCCGGCGAGCAGTACTTC	CASSGRGGRAGEQYF
TRBV20-1	many	TRBJ2-7	-	TGCAGTGCTCCGCGGGTCCACGAGCAGTACTTC	CSAPRVHEQYF
TRBV28	-	TRBJ2-5	TRBD2	TGTGCCAGCAGCAGTCCGGGGACTAGCGGGTCTCGTGAGCAGTACTTC	CASSSPGTSGSREQYF
TRBV20-1	-	TRBJ1-4	TRBD1	TGCAGTGCTGGACCCGGGACAGGGAATGAAAAACTGTTTTTT	CSAGPGTGNEKLFF
TRBV7-2	-	TRBJ1-5	-	TGTGCCAGCAGCCCACAAGATAGCAATCAGCCCCAGCATTTT	CASSPQDSNQPQHF
TRBV29-1	-	TRBJ2-1	TRBD1	TGCAGCGTTATACTGGGACAGGCCTACAATGAGCAGTTCTTC	CSVILGQAYNEQFF
TRBV12-3/TRBV12-4	-	TRBJ1-6	-	TGTGCCAGCAGTTTTCGACAGCTTAATTCACCCCTCCACTTT	CASSFRQLNSPLHF
TRBV7-3	many	TRBJ2-3	TRBD2	TGTGCCAGCAGCTTCGGCGGGGGGCCATATGATACGCAGTATTTT	CASSFGGGPYDTQYF
TRBV5-1	-	TRBJ2-1	-	TGCGCCAGCAGCTTGGGTGCGGGGTCGAACAATGAGCAGTTCTTC	CASSLGAGSNNEQFF
TRBV5-1	-	TRBJ2-5	-	TGCGCCAGCAGCTTGGACGGACAGCAAGAGACCCAGTACTTC	CASSLDGQQETQYF
TRBV15	many	TRBJ2-1	-	TGTGCCACCAGCCTTCCGGGTCATGTAAGCGATGAGCAGTTCTTC	CATSLPGHVSDEQFF
TRBV9	many	TRBJ2-3	-	TGTGCCAGCAGCCTCTTAGGGTCTAGCACAGATACGCAGTATTTT	CASSLLGSSTDTQYF
TRBV12-3/TRBV12-4	-	TRBJ2-5	TRBD1	TGTGCCAGCAGTTTAGCGCTGGGGACAGGGCTAGAGACCCAGTACTTC	CASSLALGTGLETQYF
TRBV18	-	TRBJ2-1	-	TGTGCCAGCTCACCCCTGACTAGTCACAATGAGCAGTTCTTC	CASSPLTSHNEQFF
TRBV29-1	few	TRBJ1-2	-	TGCAGCGTTTCACAGCTGAACTATGGCTACACCTTC	CSVSQLNYGYTF
TRBV6-2/TRBV6-3	-	TRBJ2-1	TRBD2	TGTGCCAGCAGTTCGCCGGGACTAGGCTACAATGAGCAGTTCTTC	CASSSPGLGYNEQFF
TRBV20-1	few	TRBJ1-2	-	TGCAGTGCTAGTATCGGGACAAACTATGGCTACACCTTC	CSASIGTNYGYTF
TRBV2	many	TRBJ1-2	-	TGTGTCACGGCGGGACACGACTATGGCTACACCTTC	CVTAGHDYGYTF
TRBV10-3	few	TRBJ2-7	-	TGTGCCATCAGTGTGGGAACCGAGCAGTACTTC	CAISVGTEQYF
TRBV6-1	once	TRBJ1-1	-	TGTGCCAGCAGTGAAAGGGGTAACACTGAAGCTTTCTTT	CASSERGNTEAFF
TRBV4-1	many	TRBJ2-7	-	TGCGCCAGCAGCCCCTCGGTCAACCCCGAGCAGTACTTC	CASSPSVNPEQYF
TRBV30	few	TRBJ2-3	-	TGTGCCTGGAGTTTTTCAACAGATACGCAGTATTTT	CAWSFSTDTQYF
TRBV18	-	TRBJ2-1	-	TGTGCCAGCTCACCAGACAGCTCCTACAATGAGCAGTTCTTC	CASSPDSSYNEQFF
TRBV9	-	TRBJ1-2	-	TGTGCCAGCAGCGAGCTAGGGAATAACTATGGCTACACCTTC	CASSELGNNYGYTF
TRBV6-6	-	TRBJ2-4	-	TGTGCCAGCAGTTACGCAGGAGGGACGCTAGCCAAAAACATTCAGTACTTC	CASSYAGGTLAKNIQYF
TRBV29-1	few	TRBJ2-1	TRBD2	TGCAGCGTATCGCTGGGGACTAGCGGCCCATACAATGAGCAGTTCTTC	CSVSLGTSGPYNEQFF
TRBV4-1	-	TRBJ2-7	-	TGCGCCAGCAGCAGGACGCAGGGAAATTCCTACGAGCAGTACTTC	CASSRTQGNSYEQYF
TRBV20-1	-	TRBJ2-1	-	TGCAGTGCTAGAGCGGTCGTCGTCCAGAACAATGAGCAGTTCTTC	CSARAVVVQNNEQFF
TRBV5-5	few	TRBJ2-1	-	TGTGCCAGCAGCTTGGCTGGGTTGGGCAATGAGCAGTTCTTC	CASSLAGLGNEQFF
TRBV15	many	TRBJ2-3	-	TGTGCCACCAGCAGAGATTTAGGGGCGCGGCCAGATACGCAGTATTTT	CATSRDLGARPDTQYF
TRBV9	many	TRBJ2-7	TRBD1	TGTGCCAGCAGCGTAGCGGGGACAGTTTACGAGCAGTACTTC	CASSVAGTVYEQYF